One sample yielded the 28 T cell receptor beta chains listed below, sequenced in a study of T cell clonality in common variable immunodeficiency (dated by TCRdb to 2014 to 2015). Receptors were amplified or captured by the immunoSEQ multiplex PCR assay. Drawn from immuneACCESS, this table holds only the in-frame rearrangements with V and J called that TCRdb kept. Clones are partly lost; checked studies trace under half to an unresolved V gene and leave the rest unexplained. The data for this sample show about 40,000 clones, each detected more than once. The biggest ten clones account for approximately 2.2% of the sample. The specimen was peripheral blood mononuclear cells. The source of these receptors is a person aged 18 to 75 in good health.

This clone was counted ten times or more. The read gets to within 3 residues of the CDR3 end, and the germline J gene fills in the rest. The gene calls are TRBV6-2 or TRBV6-3 and TRBJ2-1; D may be TRBD1 (5 bases). Germline loops: CDR1 MNHEY, CDR2 SVGEGT. The CDR3 length is 13 residues. The ends were cut back, 8 bases at V and 4 bases at J, with 12 bases in the middle. The sequenced part of the CDR3 DNA is TGTGCCAGCCAGGGTGACTGGTACAATGAG. This codes for CASQGDWYNE. The CDR3 in its entirety is CASQGDWYNEQFF.

This clone was counted at least ten times. The CDR3 goes on 3 residues after the read ends, and that part is filled in from the germline J gene. The chain joins TRBV20-1 to TRBJ2-5; 11 nucleotides align to TRBD2. This CDR3 is 16 amino acids long. V shed 7 bases and J 5 bases; nucleotides not matched to a gene: 15. CDR1 is DFQATT and CDR2 is SNEGSKA in the germline V gene (reference sequence). CDR3 DNA, as far as it was read: TGCAGTGTTTCGGACGGGACTAGCGGACGGGGGGAGACC. Translation: CSVSDGTSGRGET. The whole CDR3 sequence is CSVSDGTSGRGETQYF.

This clone was observed many times. Sequencing ends 3 residues short of the CDR3 end; the germline J gene provides the rest. V is TRBV12-3 or TRBV12-4 and J is TRBJ2-7; 7 nucleotides line up with TRBD1. The V gene end was trimmed by 7 bases and the J gene end by 5 bases; junction bases not matched to a gene: 14. This CDR3 region has 15 residues. CDR3 amino acids: CASTPFEGAPDEQYF. The part of the CDR3 DNA that was read is TGTGCCAGCACCCCTTTTGAGGGGGCGCCCGACGAG.

This clone was recorded at least ten times. The CDR3 end is not reached by the read, which stops 3 residues before it; the germline J gene fills it in. The genes are TRBV30 and TRBJ1-1; the match to TRBD1 covers 8 bases. V was pared by 0 bases and J by 4 bases, with 1 base of the junction left unmatched. The CDR3 sequence is 13 residues long. Germline CDR1 reads GTSNPN; CDR2 reads SVGIG (reference sequence). This chain's CDR3 is CAWSVTGGTEAFF. The CDR3 bases that were read are TGTGCCTGGAGTGTAACAGGGGGCACTGAA. Combining the CDR3 with reference TRBV30 and TRBJ1-1 gives the whole variable domain SQTIHQWPATLVQPVGSPLSLECTVEGTSNPNLYWYRQAAGRGLQLLFYSVGIGQISSEVPQNLSASRPQDRQFILSSKKLLLSDSGFYLCAWSVTGGTEAFFGQGTRLTVV.

This clone was seen many times. The sequence runs out 3 residues before the end of the CDR3; the remainder is reconstructed from the germline J gene. The gene calls are TRBV2 and TRBJ2-4; 8 nucleotides agree with TRBD1. The trim removed 6 bases at V and 5 bases at J, leaving 9 bases unmatched. From germline, CDR1 is SNHLY and CDR2 FYNNEI. The CDR3 is 15 residues long. The DNA read from the CDR3 is TGTGCCAGCAGAACTACAGGGGGTAGGCAAAACATT. Amino acids: CASRTTGGRQNI. The full CDR3 sequence reads CASRTTGGRQNIQYF.

This clone was counted ten times or more. Read coverage stops 3 residues before the CDR3 terminus; the germline J gene supplies the remainder. The rearrangement uses TRBV14 and TRBJ2-7, with TRBD1 matching 7 bases. The CDR3 is made up of 14 amino acids. Germline CDR1 SGHDN, CDR2 FVKESK. Trimming at V came to 2 bases and at J to 5 bases, leaving 6 bases not matched to a gene. The part of the CDR3 DNA that was read is TGTGCCAGCAGCCAAACGACAGGGCTTCACGAG. Its protein product is CASSQTTGLHE. In full, the CDR3 reads CASSQTTGLHEQYF.

This clone was observed a few times. Read coverage stops 3 residues before the CDR3 terminus; the germline J gene supplies the remainder. The chain joins TRBV10-2 to TRBJ1-2, with 7 bases fitting TRBD1. After removal of 0 bases from V and 7 bases from J, the junction contained 2 bases not matched to a gene. The CDR3 totals 13 residues. Germline CDR1 reads WSHSY; CDR2 reads SAAADI. CDR3 DNA (partial): TGCGCCAGCAGTGAGTCAACAGGGGTTGGC. Its protein is CASSESTGVG. From start to end, the CDR3 is CASSESTGVGYTF.

This clone occurred many times. The read is 3 residues too short to cover the CDR3 end, so that end is filled in from the germline J gene. This sequence joins TRBV11-2 and TRBJ2-2, with 7 bases identical to TRBD1. The V and J ends lost 2 bases and 4 bases, in that order; junction bases with no gene match: 1. The CDR3 is 14 residues long. Germline CDR1 SGHAT, CDR2 FQNNGV. CDR3 sequence: CASSLNRGTGELFF. The part of the CDR3 DNA that was read is TGTGCCAGCAGCTTAAACAGGGGCACCGGGGAG.

This clone was counted ten times or more. The CDR3 goes on 3 residues after the read ends, and that part is filled in from the germline J gene. The V gene is TRBV30, the J gene TRBJ1-1; D gene uncertain. Germline-derived CDR1 and CDR2 are GTSNPN and SVGIG (reference sequence). Trimming took off 2 bases at V and 0 bases at J, with 7 bases between the two ends. This CDR3 contains 13 residues. The CDR3 reads CAWSIGVNTEAFF. CDR3 DNA, as far as it was read: TGTGCCTGGAGTATCGGGGTGAACACTGAA. The full variable domain, in which reference TRBV30 and TRBJ1-1 provide the parts outside the CDR3, is SQTIHQWPATLVQPVGSPLSLECTVEGTSNPNLYWYRQAAGRGLQLLFYSVGIGQISSEVPQNLSASRPQDRQFILSSKKLLLSDSGFYLCAWSIGVNTEAFFGQGTRLTVV.

This clone was recorded a few times. The germline gene is not matched at one end of the junction; a read error may be the cause. The sequenced fragment ends 3 residues before the CDR3 boundary, so the rest is inferred from the germline J gene. The chain links TRBV2 to TRBJ2-7; 7 bases fit TRBD1. CDR3 length: 14 amino acids. The germline V gene has CDR1 SNHLY and CDR2 FYNNEI. The CDR3 DNA, read in part, is TGTACCAGCAGTGAAAGTAGGGGGCTACACGAG. The encoded protein is CTSSESRGLHE. The complete CDR3 protein is CTSSESRGLHEQYF.

This clone was detected ten times or more. The DNA read from the CDR3 is TGTGCCAGCAGTTCCACCGGGACAGGCGGGGAAAAA. This codes for CASSSTGTGGEK. The whole CDR3 sequence reads CASSSTGTGGEKLFF. The genes are TRBV6-4 and TRBJ1-4; 8 nucleotides match TRBD1. The CDR3 end lies 3 residues beyond the end of the read and is filled in from the germline J gene. Germline loops: CDR1 MRHNA, CDR2 SNTAGT. This CDR3 is 15 amino acids long. V gave up 5 bases and J gave up 8 bases; unmatched junction bases: 10.

This clone was detected ten times or more. The read finishes 3 residues shy of the CDR3 end, and the germline J gene is used to complete it. The J gene is TRBJ2-3, the V gene TRBV12-3 or TRBV12-4; possibly TRBD2 for D (5 bases). The germline V and J ends were trimmed by 2 bases and 2 bases, with 8 bases remaining between them. The CDR3 runs 14 residues. Incomplete CDR3 DNA: TGTGCCAGCAGTTTACGAGGGTACACAGATACG. Protein: CASSLRGYTDT. The full-length CDR3 reads as CASSLRGYTDTQYF.

This clone was recorded at least ten times. With the read ending 3 residues before the CDR3 end, the germline J gene is used to fill in that end. The chain recombines TRBV20-1 with TRBJ2-2; 11 bases agree with TRBD2. CDR3 size: 16 residues. Germline CDR1 reads DFQATT; CDR2 reads SNEGSKA (reference sequence). Trimming at V came to 0 bases and at J to 1 base, leaving 1 base not matched to a gene. The DNA read from the CDR3 is TGCAGTGCTAGAGAGGGGACTAGCGGGAACACCGGGGAG. Protein sequence: CSAREGTSGNTGE. The whole CDR3 region reads CSAREGTSGNTGELFF.

This clone was counted at least ten times. The read ends 3 residues before the CDR3 terminus; that terminus is restored from the germline J gene. The chain recombines TRBV5-6 with TRBJ1-1, with 7 positions matching TRBD1. The germline V gene encodes CDR1 SGHDT and CDR2 YYEEEE. The CDR3 spans 15 residues. Trimming cost V 3 bases and J 5 bases; bases outside gene matches: 10. The CDR3 sequence is CASSSEVETGTEAFF. Incomplete CDR3 DNA: TGTGCCAGCAGCTCAGAAGTTGAGACAGGGACTGAA.

This clone was counted many times. The CDR3 DNA, read in part, is TGTGCCAGTACCCTCGAGCGACGTTCGAGCTCCTATAATTCACCC. It specifies CASTLERRSSSYNSP. The whole CDR3 reads CASTLERRSSSYNSPLHF. The V call is TRBV19, the J call TRBJ1-6; D remains unclear. The CDR3 is cut off 3 residues early in the read; its end comes from the germline J gene. The CDR3 extends over 18 amino acids. Germline V gene sequence: CDR1 LNHDA, CDR2 SQIVND (reference sequence). V gave up 7 bases and J gave up 0 bases, with 19 bases separating them.

There are many counts of this clone. The CDR3 end falls 3 residues outside the read, so it is completed with the germline J gene. This chain joins TRBV10-3 and TRBJ1-1; TRBD1 is a possible D gene (6 bases). The CDR3 loop spans 15 amino acids. Germline lookup yields CDR1 ENHRY and CDR2 SYGVKD. Trimming cost V 6 bases and J 0 bases, with 14 bases left between them. CDR3: CAISQQGPLNTEAFF. The DNA read from the CDR3 is TGTGCCATCAGCCAACAGGGCCCCTTGAACACTGAA.

This clone has a count of ten or more. Partial CDR3 DNA: TGTGCCAGCAGCTCGACAGCTAACTATGGC. Translated: CASSSTANYG. The entire CDR3 sequence reads CASSSTANYGYTF. J is TRBJ1-2 and V is TRBV5-4, with D possibly matching TRBD1 (5 bases). The read is 3 residues too short to cover the CDR3 end, so that end is filled in from the germline J gene. CDR3 length: 13 residues. In germline, CDR1 is SGHNT, CDR2 YYREEE (reference sequence). Between the trimmed V and J ends, which lost 3 bases and 0 bases, there was a span of 6 bases. Filled out from reference TRBV5-4 and TRBJ1-2, the complete variable domain reads ETGVTQSPTHLIKTRGQQVTLRCSSQSGHNTVSWYQQALGQGPQFIFQYYREEENGRGNFPPRFSGLQFPNYSSELNVNALELDDSALYLCASSSTANYGYTFGSGTRLTVV.

This clone was observed at least ten times. The read finishes 3 residues shy of the CDR3 end, and the germline J gene is used to complete it. V usage is TRBV30 and J usage is TRBJ2-1; 13 bases match TRBD2. Per the germline V gene, CDR1 is GTSNPN and CDR2 is SVGIG (reference sequence). The CDR3 length is 16 residues. With 1 base clipped from V and 7 bases from J, the junction kept 7 bases outside the gene matches. The CDR3 bases that were read are TGTGCCTGGAGTGGGACTAGCGGGAGTTCAGCGAATGAG. Protein: CAWSGTSGSSANE. The entire CDR3 is CAWSGTSGSSANEQFF.

This clone was observed many times. CDR3 DNA, as far as it was read: TGTGCCAGTAGTATCGTCACTAGTAGAGCAGATACG. Translating it yields CASSIVTSRADT. The entire CDR3 protein reads CASSIVTSRADTQYF. This chain links TRBV19 with TRBJ2-3, with D perhaps TRBD2 (5 bases). The sequenced fragment ends 3 residues before the CDR3 boundary, so the rest is inferred from the germline J gene. V was shortened by 3 bases and J by 4 bases, with 14 bases between the two germline ends. Germline V CDR1 and CDR2: LNHDA, SQIVND (reference sequence). The CDR3 is 15 residues long.

A note on this clone: The CDR3 is cut off 3 residues early in the read; its end comes from the germline J gene. The V call is TRBV7-2, the J call TRBJ2-3; TRBD1 might be the D (5 bases). The CDR3 runs 14 residues. The V gene's germline CDR1 is SGHTA and CDR2 FQGNSA. CDR3 DNA (partial): TGTGCCAGCAGTTTACTACAGGTCAGCGAGACG. This gives the protein CASSLLQVSET. Given in full, the CDR3 is CASSLLQVSETQYF.

This clone was counted ten times or more. The read is 3 residues too short to cover the CDR3 end, so that end is filled in from the germline J gene. The chain uses TRBV5-1 and TRBJ2-1; D might be TRBD2 (6 bases). With 0 bases removed from V and 6 bases from J, the gap between germline ends came to 10 bases. The CDR3 loop spans 14 amino acids. From germline, CDR1 is SGHRS and CDR2 YFSETQ. The CDR3 loop reads CASSLEATSNEQFF. The part of the CDR3 DNA that was read is TGCGCCAGCAGCTTGGAAGCGACTAGCAATGAG.

The sample holds many counts of this clone. The read ends 3 residues shy of where the CDR3 ends; the end is completed using the germline J gene. The chain recombines TRBV19 with TRBJ1-5; D ambiguous. Per the germline V gene, CDR1 is LNHDA and CDR2 is SQIVND (reference sequence). This CDR3 is 16 amino acids long. The ends were cut back, 0 bases at V and 0 bases at J, with 9 bases in the middle. The CDR3 bases that were read are TGTGCCAGTAGTATAGATCTCTACTATAGCAATCAGCCC. Translating it yields CASSIDLYYSNQP. The full CDR3 reads CASSIDLYYSNQPQHF. Full variable domain (outside the CDR3, taken from reference TRBV19 and TRBJ1-5): DGGITQSPKYLFRKEGQNVTLSCEQNLNHDAMYWYRQDPGQGLRLIYYSQIVNDFQKGDIAEGYSVSREKKESFPLTVTSAQKNPTAFYLCASSIDLYYSNQPQHFGDGTRLSIL.

In its sample, this clone was seen many times. Read data end 3 residues before the CDR3 end; the end is taken from the germline J gene. The chain carries TRBV13 and TRBJ2-3; 7 bases map to TRBD1. The germline V gene has CDR1 PRHDT and CDR2 FYEKMQ (reference sequence). The CDR3 has 16 residues. The CDR3 region is CASSLGRIGARGTQYF. The sequenced part of the CDR3 DNA is TGTGCCAGCAGCTTAGGTCGTATTGGGGCCAGGGGGACG. The full variable domain, rest sourced from reference TRBV13 and TRBJ2-3, is AAGVIQSPRHLIKEKRETATLKCYPIPRHDTVYWYQQGPGQDPQFLISFYEKMQSDKGSIPDRFSAQQFSDYHSELNMSSLELGDSALYFCASSLGRIGARGTQYFGPGTRLTVL.

In this sample, this clone turned up many times. The read finishes 3 residues shy of the CDR3 end, and the germline J gene is used to complete it. This chain joins TRBV5-6 and TRBJ2-5; 10 positions agree with TRBD1. The germline V gene has CDR1 SGHDT and CDR2 YYEEEE. V was clipped by 3 bases and J by 5 bases; unmatched bases: 7. The CDR3 contains 15 residues. The CDR3: CASSYDRGPRETQYF. The CDR3 DNA, read in part, is TGTGCCAGCAGCTATGACAGGGGGCCCAGGGAGACC.

This clone was seen at least ten times. The read terminates 3 residues before the CDR3 end, so the remaining end is supplied by the germline J gene. This chain connects TRBV20-1 to TRBJ2-7, with D possibly matching TRBD1 (6 bases). V lost 3 bases, J lost 3 bases, and 12 bases lay in between. Germline CDR1 reads DFQATT; CDR2 reads SNEGSKA (reference sequence). This CDR3 comprises 13 residues. CDR3 region: CSASSTGNYEQYF. The sequenced CDR3 bases are TGCAGTGCTAGCTCTACAGGGAACTACGAG.

This clone was observed at least ten times. Sequencing ends 3 residues short of the CDR3 end; the germline J gene provides the rest. The chain joins TRBV14 to TRBJ2-2; tentative D call: TRBD1 (5 bases). V lost 4 bases and J lost 1, with 10 bases in between. From germline, CDR1 is SGHDN and CDR2 FVKESK. The CDR3 covers 15 residues. CDR3 DNA (partial): TGTGCCAGCAGCCGACAGCGACTGAACACCGGGGAG. Protein: CASSRQRLNTGE. The whole CDR3 sequence reads CASSRQRLNTGELFF.

The table lists this clone with a few counts. The missing CDR3 end, 3 residues past where the read stops, is filled in from the germline J gene. The V call is TRBV11-2, the J call TRBJ2-7; 8 positions agree with TRBD1. Germline CDR1 reads SGHAT; CDR2 reads FQNNGV. The CDR3 sequence is 15 residues long. Trimming cost V 5 bases and J 3 bases; bases outside gene matches: 9. This chain's CDR3 is CASSRAGTGLYEQYF. The part of the CDR3 DNA that was read is TGTGCCAGCAGCCGAGCCGGGACAGGACTCTACGAG.

In this sample, this clone turned up many times. The CDR3 is cut off 3 residues early in the read; its end comes from the germline J gene. This rearrangement joins TRBV5-4 to TRBJ2-3, with TRBD2 identical over 8 bases. J gave up 5 bases and V 1 base, and 3 bases lay outside the gene matches. CDR3 size: 14 residues. CDR1 is SGHNT and CDR2 is YYREEE in the germline V gene (reference sequence). CDR3 bases read: TGTGCCAGCAGCTTGCGGGGGGGCGGAGATACG. This gives the protein CASSLRGGGDT. The whole CDR3 region reads CASSLRGGGDTQYF.